This T cell receptor (beta chain) was recorded in a study of blood T cell repertoires in COVID-19 (dated by TCRdb to 2019 to 2021). Notes on the research overall: Samples covering the acute and convalescent phases of COVID-19 were provided by collaborators in the United States, Italy and Spain. HLA class I and class II types, where available, came from metadata supplied by the sample provider rather than from assay-based typing. The samples were drawn from two sources: the first 160 participants of the ongoing ImmuneRACE study, and about 1,300 subjects contributed by 6 global collaborators. A de-identified subject ID, COVID-19 status, age in years and sex were almost always included in the sample metadata. The prospective study material was composed of cDNA or gDNA derived from T cells, B-cell-depleted T cells, or PBMCs. The dataset comprised deeply sampled blood TCRbeta repertoires from subjects exposed to, actively infected with, or recovered from COVID-19. The repertoires were made available in a free public database intended to serve as a resource for research on the immune response to SARS-CoV-2.

The immunoSEQ Assay, a bias-controlled multiplex PCR, was used to amplify TCRbeta CDR3 regions from genomic DNA. The authors' pipeline ran thus. Nucleated cell counts per sample were estimated from amplification of reference gene primers within the assay. To quantify the absolute abundance of each unique TCRbeta CDR3 rearrangement, sequence reads were collapsed and filtered. For each sample, productive Simpson clonality was calculated as the square root of Simpson's diversity index across productive rearrangements. The clones in this table, taken by TCRdb from immuneACCESS, are in-frame only. Not every clone is retained; where verified, under half of the shortfall comes from an unresolved V gene, and the cause of the rest is unknown. V and J calls plus clone size are reproduced from that table; the DNA served to infer D and trimming. The sample profile shows roughly 220,000 clones; 86% of them were found once. 3.5% to 4% of the sample is in the top ten clones.

In the case of this clone: Its antigen remains undetermined. One base away there is no much larger clone; base qualities are not given.

Participants in the prospective study were aged roughly 18 to 100 years, lived in 24 United States geographic areas, and enrolled through a virtual design. Cohort assignment in the prospective study relied on participant-reported clinical history from a screening survey and a study questionnaire. Mobile phlebotomists in the prospective study collected whole blood, serum and a nasopharyngeal or oropharyngeal swab from every participant. Prospective study participants could optionally give additional blood draws and questionnaires over an approximately 2-month period. Before DNA extraction, prospective study blood samples were shipped either frozen or at room temperature. The germline V gene yields MNHEY for CDR1 and SVGEGT for CDR2. The CDR3 sequence holds 15 residues, the cysteine and phenylalanine included. Only CDR3 DNA remains: 45 bases, in frame from the first base. Trimming takes 4 bases off V and 5 bases off J; junction bases not matched to a gene: 3.

General conclusions and limits of the study: How much clinical and demographic metadata was included differed by source and by participant, and the metadata was provided uncurated.

The specimen sequenced was PBMCs or T cells enriched from blood (not recorded which). The rearrangement combines TRBV6-2 or TRBV6-3 with TRBJ1-5, with 12 central nucleotides matching TRBD1. The sequence was obtained from a woman in her thirties or forties with acute COVID-19. The DNA sequence is as follows: TGTGCCAGCAGTTGGGACAGGGGGCTTCATCAGCCCCAGCATTTT. Translated, this gives CASSWDRGLHQPQHF.